The 16 T cell receptor beta chains below were found in one sample sequenced in a study of early T cells in non-severe SARS-CoV-2 infection (dated by TCRdb to about 2021). The library was produced with 5' RACE. Instrument on record: NextSeq 500. The public reads were reprocessed in TCRdb via fastp at Q25 and MiXCR, keeping in-frame beta chains. Under each unique CDR3 protein, matching rows form one entry showing the most common genes and DNA. The sample profile shows roughly 27,000 distinct CDR3 sequences; 4% to 4.5% of them were found once. The ten largest clones represent nearly 4.5% of the sample. Sequenced: whole blood. All receptors come from an adult who was a healthcare worker with PCR-confirmed SARS-CoV-2 infection or an uninfected control (not recorded which).

There are many counts of this clonotype. V gene TRBV2 combines with J gene TRBJ1-2; D not resolved. V dropped 4 bases and J dropped 8 bases, with 14 bases sitting between them. There are 13 residues in the CDR3. Germline CDR1 reads SNHLY; CDR2 reads FYNNEI. The CDR3 DNA reads TGTGCCAGCAGTGCACTCCAAGTTGGGGGCTACACCTTC. Translated: CASSALQVGGYTF.

This clonotype was observed at least ten times. J is TRBJ1-5 and V is TRBV7-9; 8 nucleotides line up with TRBD1. V was pared by 6 bases and J by 5 bases, with 9 bases of the junction left unmatched. This CDR3 is 15 amino acids long. Germline V CDR1 and CDR2: SEHNR, FQNEAQ (reference sequence). The CDR3 region has the DNA TGTGCCAGCAGTAGCACCGGGACAGGAGATCAGCCCCAGCATTTT. This sequence encodes CASSSTGTGDQPQHF. Full variable domain (remainder filled in from reference TRBV7-9 and TRBJ1-5): DTGVSQNPRHKITKRGQNVTFRCDPISEHNRLYWYRQTLGQGPEFLTYFQNEAQLEKSRLLSDRFSAERPKGSFSTLEIQRTEQGDSAMYLCASSSTGTGDQPQHFGDGTRLSIL.

The table lists this clonotype with a few counts. The V gene is TRBV5-1, the J gene TRBJ2-1; 8 positions match TRBD1. Trimming at V came to 2 bases and at J to 2 bases, leaving 3 bases not matched to a gene. This CDR3 contains 15 residues. Germline V gives CDR1 SGHRS, CDR2 YFSETQ. The CDR3 coding sequence is TGCGCCAGCAGCTTAACAGGGGGACCCTACAATGAGCAGTTCTTC. It translates to CASSLTGGPYNEQFF.

This clonotype was picked up many times. This rearrangement joins TRBV29-1 to TRBJ2-1; a possible D gene is TRBD2 (5 bases). With 6 bases removed from V and 2 bases from J, the gap between germline ends came to 11 bases. The CDR3 is 13 residues long. Germline loops: CDR1 SQVTM, CDR2 ANQGSEA. Here the CDR3 reads CSVAGLPYNEQFF. The DNA of the CDR3 is TGCAGCGTCGCGGGCCTACCCTACAATGAGCAGTTCTTC.

Many counts were recorded for this clonotype. The J gene is TRBJ1-2, the V gene TRBV2, with 11 bases fitting TRBD1. The V segment lost 6 bases and the J segment 4 bases; nucleotides outside the gene matches: 7. The CDR3 runs to 15 residues. Germline V gene data show CDR1 as SNHLY and CDR2 as FYNNEI. CDR3 sequence reads: CASSFGQGAGYGYTF. CDR3 sequence (DNA): TGTGCCAGCAGCTTCGGACAGGGGGCTGGCTATGGCTACACCTTC.

There are many counts of this clonotype. The chain has TRBV7-3 and TRBJ2-1; D is undetermined. This CDR3 has 12 amino acids. CDR1 and CDR2 from the germline V gene are SGHTA and FQGTGA. Trimming cost V 1 base and J 7 bases, with 5 bases left between them. Here the CDR3 reads CASSLRPNEQFF. The CDR3, as DNA: TGTGCCAGCAGCTTAAGACCAAATGAGCAGTTCTTC.

J is TRBJ2-1 and V is TRBV28, with 9 bases aligning to TRBD2. V trimming: 6 bases; J trimming: 6 bases; junction bases outside the gene matches: 12. CDR1 MDHEN and CDR2 SYDVKM come from the germline V gene. The CDR3 covers 16 residues. The CDR3 DNA is TGTGCCAGCAGCAATGCAGCGGGAGGAAACGGCAATGAGCAGTTCTTC. Its translation is CASSNAAGGNGNEQFF.

This clonotype was counted between two and nine times. The V call is TRBV7-9, the J call TRBJ2-7, with D maybe TRBD2 (5 bases). Germline lookup yields CDR1 SEHNR and CDR2 FQNEAQ (reference sequence). The length of the CDR3 is 14 residues. The germline V and J ends were trimmed by 5 bases and 1 base, with 12 bases remaining between them. The CDR3 here is CASSQGLPSYEQYF. In DNA, the CDR3 is TGTGCCAGCAGCCAAGGACTGCCGTCCTACGAGCAGTACTTC.

This chain connects TRBV12-3 or TRBV12-4 to TRBJ2-7; 7 bases fit TRBD2. V lost 4 bases to trimming and J lost 3 bases; unmatched junction nucleotides: 12. The length of the CDR3 is 16 residues. CDR3 coding DNA: TGTGCCAGCAGTTCCCTGAGTAAAGCGGGAAACTACGAGCAGTACTTC. Its translation: CASSSLSKAGNYEQYF.

The chain is built from TRBV6-6 and TRBJ2-7; 7 nucleotides align to TRBD1. Germline CDR1 MNHNY, CDR2 SVGAGI (reference sequence). CDR3 length: 14 amino acids. V dropped 7 bases and J dropped 6; count of bases not matched to a gene: 12. CDR3 nucleotide sequence: TGTGCCAGCAACAGGGGAAGCCGATCCGGCGAGCAGTACTTC. Translated, it gives CASNRGSRSGEQYF.

There are a few counts of this clonotype. The chain employs TRBV28 and TRBJ2-7; D ambiguous. V lost 5 bases, J lost 3 bases, and 8 bases lay in between. The CDR3 loop spans 12 amino acids. Germline V gene sequence: CDR1 MDHEN, CDR2 SYDVKM. CDR3 protein: CASSPPGYEQYF. Here the CDR3 DNA reads TGTGCCAGCAGTCCCCCAGGCTACGAGCAGTACTTC.

This clonotype was counted at least ten times. The J gene is TRBJ2-1, the V gene TRBV5-3, with D possibly matching TRBD2 (6 bases). TRBV5-3 is treated as an ORF (open reading frame) with a function not yet certain. Trimming took 1 base from V and 7 from J, leaving 18 bases between them. The CDR3 runs to 16 residues. In DNA form, the CDR3 reads TGTGCCAGAAGCTTGCCTCGAGCCCCACGGGGGAATGAGCAGTTCTTC. Its protein product is CARSLPRAPRGNEQFF.

The rearrangement joins TRBV5-1 to TRBJ2-3; possibly TRBD1 or TRBD2 for D (5 bases each). CDR3 length equals 15 residues. Trimming pared 4 bases from V and 5 bases from J, leaving 17 bases between. The germline CDR1 and CDR2 sequences are SGHRS and YFSETQ. CDR3 DNA: TGCGCCAGCAGCCCCAACGGGCAGGGACGAGATACGCAGTATTTT. Translating it yields CASSPNGQGRDTQYF.

This clonotype occurred many times. This rearrangement joins TRBV29-1 to TRBJ1-1; 7 nucleotides agree with TRBD1. The CDR3 totals 13 residues. Germline assignment: CDR1 SQVTM and CDR2 ANQGSEA. V was clipped by 8 bases and J by 4 bases; unmatched bases: 10. CDR3 nucleotide sequence: TGCAGCCCTTGGGAGGGGGCGGGCACTGAAGCTTTCTTT. Encoded protein: CSPWEGAGTEAFF.

In its sample, this clonotype was seen many times. The J gene is TRBJ2-5, the V gene TRBV11-2; no clear D gene. V was cut by 8 bases and J by 7 bases, with 20 bases left in between. From germline, CDR1 is SGHAT and CDR2 FQNNGV. The CDR3 is 14 residues long. Here the CDR3 DNA reads TGTGCCAGCTCCCTAAGTGGACGCAGAGCGACCCAGTACTTC. Its translation: CASSLSGRRATQYF.

This clonotype was recorded many times. J is TRBJ2-2 and V is TRBV11-1; TRBD2 agrees at 12 bases. CDR1 and CDR2 from the germline V gene are SGHAT and FQDESV (reference sequence). There are 16 residues in the CDR3. With V trimmed by 0 bases and J by 6 bases, 2 bases remained unmatched. CDR3: CASSLALAGGPGELFF. Here the CDR3 DNA reads TGTGCCAGCAGCTTAGCGCTAGCGGGAGGGCCCGGGGAGCTGTTTTTT.